The clone carrying this TCR beta chain is termed medium-sized. Its antigen is as yet unknown. This entry belongs to a study of glioma-infiltrating T cells. Overall study findings and caveats: Gliomas, especially low-grade, showed above-expected tissue-blood divergence; non-neoplastic patients showed below.

Germline CDR1 is MDHEN and CDR2 is SYDVKM. CDR3 length: 11 amino acids. The V end was cut by 6 bases, the J end by 3 bases, with 6 bases between. Using RNA template, CDR3s of TCR alpha and beta were amplified with iRepertoire arm-PCR. TCRdb processed the multiplex PCR reads anew with MiXCR; each CDR3 protein has one entry. Here the sample spans some 6,200 distinct CDR3 sequences, around 30% being singletons. The sequenced sample was glioma tissue, nonneoplastic brain tissue, or PBMCs (not recorded which). This receptor was taken from a human donor with low-grade glioma or glioblastoma, undergoing nonglioma brain surgery, or in good health (not recorded which). This chain joins TRBV28 and TRBJ2-7; D gene unclear. The CDR3 sequence is CASRSNYEQYF. The CDR3 nucleotides are TGTGCCAGCAGATCCAACTACGAGCAGTACTTC.